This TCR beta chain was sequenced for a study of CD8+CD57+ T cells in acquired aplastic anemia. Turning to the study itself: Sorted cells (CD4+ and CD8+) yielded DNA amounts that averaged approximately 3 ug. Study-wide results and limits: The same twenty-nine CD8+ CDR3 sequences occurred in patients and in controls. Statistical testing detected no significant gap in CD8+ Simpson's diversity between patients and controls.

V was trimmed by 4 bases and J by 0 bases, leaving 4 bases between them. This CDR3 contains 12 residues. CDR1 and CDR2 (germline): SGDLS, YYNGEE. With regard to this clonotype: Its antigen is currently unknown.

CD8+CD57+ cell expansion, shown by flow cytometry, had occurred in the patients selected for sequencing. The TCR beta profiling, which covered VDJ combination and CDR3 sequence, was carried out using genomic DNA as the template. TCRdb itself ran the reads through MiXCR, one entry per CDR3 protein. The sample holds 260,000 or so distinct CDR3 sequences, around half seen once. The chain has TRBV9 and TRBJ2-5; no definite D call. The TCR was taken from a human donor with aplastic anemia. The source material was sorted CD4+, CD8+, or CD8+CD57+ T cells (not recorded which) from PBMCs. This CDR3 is CASSPNQETQYF. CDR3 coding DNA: TGTGCCAGCAGCCCCAACCAAGAGACCCAGTACTTC.